This paragraph covers one T cell receptor beta chain sequence. Its matching antigen is unknown. MiXCR, run by TCRdb on the 5' RACE reads, gives a single entry per CDR3 protein. The table shows under 35,000 distinct CDR3 sequences, with about 25% occurring only once. Notes on the study in general: Whole repertoires were not studied in the larger cohort, only one V-J beta rearrangement. Tumor memory CD4+ T cell TCR gene usage clustered with blood and lymph node memory CD4+ cells and lymph node naive CD4+ cells.

Naive CD4+ T cells were purified with Tregs depleted by CD25. The germline V gene has CDR1 DFQATT and CDR2 SNEGSKA (reference sequence). V dropped 0 bases and J dropped 3 bases, with 15 bases sitting between them. The CDR3 extends over 15 amino acids. Specimen: naive CD4+ T cells sorted from a lymph node. The subset: naive CD4+ T cells, CD4+CD45RA+CD25-. This sequence joins TRBV20-1 and TRBJ2-7; D not resolved. The clonotype was recovered from a female donor with breast cancer. The DNA for the CDR3 is TGCAGTGCTAGAGATTTGGCCTCTGTGGTCTACGAGCAGTACTTC. Its translation is CSARDLASVVYEQYF.